Below, 11 T cell receptor beta chains from the same sample are listed, as sequenced in a study of CD8+ T cells in alopecia areata. TCR sequencing used cDNA made by reverse transcription of extracted RNA. Sequencing was performed with immunoSEQ multiplex PCR; in TCRdb, only in-frame clones are kept and a portion is missing. The sample contains more than 100,000 clones, 45% to 60% of which appear only once. The sample was CD4+ T cells sorted from blood. The origin of the receptors is a human donor in good health.

This chain joins TRBV29-1 and TRBJ1-4; TRBD1 agrees at 7 bases. V shed 5 bases and J 7 bases; nucleotides not matched to a gene: 13. There are 15 residues in the CDR3. CDR1 is SQVTM and CDR2 is ANQGSEA in the germline V gene. The CDR3 DNA follows: TGCAGCGTTCGAACTACGACAGGGCCCGGTGAAAAACTGTTTTTT. The encoded protein is CSVRTTTGPGEKLFF. Based on the CDR3 plus reference TRBV29-1 and TRBJ1-4, the full variable domain is SAVISQKPSRDICQRGTSLTIQCQVDSQVTMMFWYRQQPGQSLTLIATANQGSEATYESGFVIDKFPISRPNLTFSTLTVSNMSPEDSSIYLCSVRTTTGPGEKLFFGSGTQLSVL.

This clone occurred a few times. The chain is built from TRBV30 and TRBJ2-5; D unresolved. Germline V lookup: CDR1 GTSNPN, CDR2 SVGIG (reference sequence). V lost 2 bases to trimming and J lost 9 bases, with 16 bases between them. This CDR3 is 13 amino acids long. The CDR3 DNA follows: TGTGCCTGGAGTCCACGGGCCCAATTGGCCCAGTACTTC. Residues: CAWSPRAQLAQYF.

This clone was picked up one time. The J gene is TRBJ2-1, the V gene TRBV6-5; the match to TRBD1 covers 8 bases. The J segment lost 7 bases and the V segment lost 7 bases, leaving 6 bases of the junction unmatched. The CDR3 is 13 residues long. The germline V gene encodes CDR1 MNHEY and CDR2 SVGAGI. The CDR3 region has the DNA TGTGCCAGCATTGGGACAGGCCCAAATGAGCAGTTCTTC. This gives the protein CASIGTGPNEQFF.

This rearrangement joins TRBV15 to TRBJ1-5; D ambiguous. Germline CDR1 reads LNHNV; CDR2 reads YYDKDF (reference sequence). Between the trimmed V and J ends, which lost 7 bases and 6 bases, there was a span of 13 bases. This CDR3 region has 13 residues. The CDR3 loop is CATTGVRSQPQHF. The CDR3 coding sequence is TGTGCCACCACCGGGGTGAGGAGTCAGCCCCAGCATTTT.

Concerning this clone itself: It may be a read error: a sequence one base away is much more abundant. J is TRBJ1-1 and V is TRBV7-9, with no clear D. V gave up 5 bases and J gave up 1 base, with 2 bases separating them. The CDR3 loop spans 11 amino acids. In germline, CDR1 is SEHNR, CDR2 FQNEAQ (reference sequence). CDR3 sequence reads: CASSTNTEAFF. DNA for the CDR3: TGTGCCAGCAGCACGAACACTGAAGCTTTCTTT.

The rearrangement joins TRBV27 to TRBJ2-7; 8 bases are a match to TRBD1. V dropped 2 bases and J dropped 6; count of bases not matched to a gene: 9. The CDR3 runs to 15 residues. Germline values: CDR1 MNHEY, CDR2 SMNVEV (reference sequence). The CDR3 DNA reads as TGTGCCAGCAGTTTAAGGTGGACTACAGGGGGCGAGCAGTACTTC. It encodes CASSLRWTTGGEQYF.

A few counts support this clone. This rearrangement joins TRBV29-1 to TRBJ2-2, with D hard to call. Germline values: CDR1 SQVTM, CDR2 ANQGSEA. Trimming removed 6 bases from V and 2 bases from J, with 7 bases in between. The CDR3 extends over 12 amino acids. DNA of the CDR3: TGCAGCGTGTCCCCCAACACCGGGGAGCTGTTTTTT. This codes for CSVSPNTGELFF.

The chain joins TRBV18 to TRBJ2-5; 8 positions match TRBD2. Trimming took 6 bases from V and 7 from J; bases not matched to a gene: 19. The CDR3 covers 17 residues. Germline loops: CDR1 KGHSH, CDR2 LQKENI. CDR3 nucleotides: TGTGCCAGCTCTCCAAATCAGGCGGGGGGTACGACCCGGACCCAGTACTTC. Amino acid sequence: CASSPNQAGGTTRTQYF.

This chain connects TRBV7-2 to TRBJ2-7, with D tentatively TRBD1 or TRBD2 (5 bases each). Looked up from germline, CDR1 is SGHTA and CDR2 is FQGNSA. The V gene lost 4 bases and the J gene lost 4 bases, with 17 bases spanning the gap. This CDR3 contains 15 residues. The DNA of the CDR3 is TGTGCCAGCAGCTATGGGACCCTCGCCCCGTACGAGCAGTACTTC. This translates into CASSYGTLAPYEQYF.

V is TRBV7-3 and J is TRBJ2-5; possible D gene TRBD2, 5 bases. This CDR3 comprises 15 residues. V gave up 10 bases and J gave up 5 bases, with 23 bases separating them. Looked up from germline, CDR1 is SGHTA and CDR2 is FQGTGA. The CDR3 sequence is CAKTDSPFYPETQYF. The CDR3 DNA sequence: TGTGCCAAGACGGACTCCCCTTTTTATCCGGAGACCCAGTACTTC. Drawing the rest from reference TRBV7-3 and TRBJ2-5, the complete variable domain is GAGVSQTPSNKVTEKGKYVELRCDPISGHTALYWYRQSLGQGPEFLIYFQGTGAADDSGLPNDRFFAVRPEGSVSTLKIQRTERGDSAVYLCAKTDSPFYPETQYFGPGTRLLVL.

This clone occurred a few times. This sequence joins TRBV9 and TRBJ2-7, with D possibly being TRBD1 or TRBD2 (6 bases each). There are 14 residues in the CDR3. V lost 3 bases and J lost 6, with 16 bases in between. The germline gives CDR1 SGDLS, CDR2 YYNGEE. The CDR3 DNA is TGTGCCAGCAGCGCCGGAGGGGGACTGGGCGAGCAGTACTTC. Its translation: CASSAGGGLGEQYF.